Below, one T cell receptor (beta chain) is given with its context. Its target is not known. The germline V and J ends were trimmed by 2 bases and 0 bases, with 11 bases remaining between them. Germline CDR1 is GTSNPN and CDR2 is SVGIG (reference sequence). The CDR3 has 15 amino acids. This sample was included in a study of T cell responses to AZD1222 COVID-19 vaccine. Findings and caveats of the study: Spike-specific TCRs gained breadth and depth after people received two AZD1222 doses. Reports indicate that nearly half of spike-specific TCRs are directed at unmutated variant regions. Baseline antibody screening turned up just a handful of seropositive AZD1222 recipients. White British people made up most donors, females outnumbered males, and clonal diversity was possibly underestimated.

Using immunoSEQ multiplex PCR, the repertoire was profiled, and TCRdb retains in-frame clones only, with some absent. This table holds 120,000 to 150,000 clones, 88% found once. The input for sequencing was peripheral blood, taken 28 days after the second AZD1222 dose. The chain has TRBV30 and TRBJ2-1; D is uncertain. The source of this sequence is an adult who received the AZD1222 COVID-19 vaccine. CDR3 DNA: TGTGCCTGGAGTCCTGGTTCAAGCTCCTACAATGAGCAGTTCTTC. Translating gives CAWSPGSSSYNEQFF.